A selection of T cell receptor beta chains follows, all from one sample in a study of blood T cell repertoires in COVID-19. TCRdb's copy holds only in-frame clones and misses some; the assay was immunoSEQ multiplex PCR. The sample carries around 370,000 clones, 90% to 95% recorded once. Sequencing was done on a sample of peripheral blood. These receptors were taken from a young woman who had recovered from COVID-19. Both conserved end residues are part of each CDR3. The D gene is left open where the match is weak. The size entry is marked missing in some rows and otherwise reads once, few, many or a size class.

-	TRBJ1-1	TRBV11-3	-	CASSIGRASAEAFF	TGTGCCAGCAGCATTGGCAGGGCTAGCGCTGAAGCTTTCTTT
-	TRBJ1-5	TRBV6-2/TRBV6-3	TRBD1	CASSYLGQGFYSNQPQHF	TGTGCCAGCAGTTACCTGGGACAGGGCTTCTATAGCAATCAGCCCCAGCATTTT
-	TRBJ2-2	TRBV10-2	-	CASEGAGELFF	TGCGCCAGCGAGGGGGCCGGGGAGCTGTTTTTT
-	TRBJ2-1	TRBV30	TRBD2	CAWSVRLAGGNEQFF	TGTGCCTGGAGTGTACGACTAGCGGGAGGCAATGAGCAGTTCTTC
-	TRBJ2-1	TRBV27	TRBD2	CASSLLLARYNEQFF	TGTGCCAGCAGTTTATTACTAGCGAGGTACAATGAGCAGTTCTTC
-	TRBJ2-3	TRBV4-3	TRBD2	CASSQDPGTSGTVTDTQYF	TGCGCCAGCAGCCAAGATCCCGGGACTAGCGGGACGGTTACAGATACGCAGTATTTT
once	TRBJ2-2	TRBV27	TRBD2	CASSPHFQSGRVSTGELFF	TGTGCCAGCAGTCCCCATTTCCAAAGCGGGAGAGTAAGCACCGGGGAGCTGTTTTTT
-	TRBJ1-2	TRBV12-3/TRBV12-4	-	CASRRGPSGYTF	TGTGCCAGCAGACGGGGTCCCTCTGGCTACACCTTC
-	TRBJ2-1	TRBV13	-	CASSFPDKNNEQFF	TGTGCCAGCAGCTTCCCGGACAAGAACAATGAGCAGTTCTTC
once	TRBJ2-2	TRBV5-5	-	CASSLGPVTGNTGELFF	TGTGCCAGCAGCTTGGGCCCAGTTACGGGTAACACCGGGGAGCTGTTTTTT
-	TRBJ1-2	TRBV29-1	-	CSARSGADYGYTF	TGCAGCGCTAGGAGTGGGGCGGACTATGGCTACACCTTC
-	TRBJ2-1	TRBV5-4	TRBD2	CASSFGAGANYNEQFF	TGTGCCAGCAGCTTCGGGGCGGGAGCGAACTACAATGAGCAGTTCTTC
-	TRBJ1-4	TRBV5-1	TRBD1	CASSLGQGREKLFF	TGCGCCAGCAGCTTGGGACAGGGTCGTGAAAAACTGTTTTTT
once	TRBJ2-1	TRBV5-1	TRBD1	CASSLEGSGTGDYNEQFF	TGCGCCAGCAGCTTGGAAGGGTCGGGGACAGGGGATTACAATGAGCAGTTCTTC
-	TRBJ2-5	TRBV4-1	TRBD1	CARTQLDREDQYF	TGCGCCAGAACCCAATTGGACAGGGAGGACCAGTACTTC
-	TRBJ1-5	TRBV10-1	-	CASSGGSQPQHF	TGCGCCAGCAGCGGAGGGAGTCAGCCCCAGCATTTT
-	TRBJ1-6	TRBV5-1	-	CASSLAGDSPLHF	TGCGCCAGCAGCTTGGCGGGAGATTCACCCCTCCACTTT
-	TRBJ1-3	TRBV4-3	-	CASSQGIFRTLAGNTIYF	TGCGCCAGCAGCCAAGGTATTTTCCGGACACTCGCCGGAAACACCATATATTTT
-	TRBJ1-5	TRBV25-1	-	CASSLGPGSNQPQHF	TGTGCCAGCAGCCTTGGGCCGGGAAGCAATCAGCCCCAGCATTTT
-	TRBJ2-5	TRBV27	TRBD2	CASSSPLAGGETQYF	TGTGCCAGCAGTTCACCACTAGCGGGAGGGGAGACCCAGTACTTC